This is a list of T cell receptor beta chains from one sample in a study of T-cell memory formation after mild COVID-19. TCRdb recomputed calls from the 5' RACE reads with MiXCR, one row per CDR3 protein. The repertoire holds roughly 130,000 distinct CDR3 sequences, with over 15% as singletons. Sequenced material: PBMCs or a T cell subset sorted from them (not recorded which). Source of these receptors: a man aged 18 to 29 who had mild COVID-19 (a few samples of this study predate the infection). Cell type and time point are not known. The conserved cysteine and the conserved F or W are not part of the CDR3 here.

J gene,V gene,CDR3 protein
TRBJ2-7,TRBV5-1,ASTLAGAYEQY
TRBJ2-7,TRBV9,ASSRTGISYEQY
TRBJ2-4,TRBV7-2,ASSSGGGDIQY
TRBJ2-5,TRBV12-3/TRBV12-4,ASTPGGRETQY
TRBJ2-3,TRBV7-9,ASSAPGQESTDTQY
TRBJ2-7,TRBV3-1,ASSQVGLWDRSYEQY
TRBJ1-5,TRBV20-1,SARDSGMGNQPQH
TRBJ2-5,TRBV7-2,ASSLAGASYETQY
TRBJ2-1,TRBV3-1,ASSQDPRLAGGPIEQF
TRBJ2-1,TRBV28,ASRWGGGDEQF
TRBJ1-1,TRBV20-1,SARDRRAEAF
TRBJ2-5,TRBV6-2/TRBV6-3,ASSQKETQY
TRBJ2-7,TRBV12-3/TRBV12-4,ASSSGTGFHEQY
TRBJ1-2,TRBV12-3/TRBV12-4,ASSPGYGYT
TRBJ2-1,TRBV28,ASSVLAGGPGEQF
TRBJ1-5,TRBV28,ASRESGAVRKPQH
TRBJ2-5,TRBV5-1,ASSLTLLGQETQY
TRBJ1-1,TRBV18,ASSPTTENTEAF
TRBJ2-2,TRBV20-1,SSQGAITGELF
TRBJ2-7,TRBV5-1,ASKGDIRPSYEQY
TRBJ2-3,TRBV6-2/TRBV6-3,ASSYGGGDPDTQY
TRBJ1-1,TRBV7-9,ASGKGFEAF
TRBJ2-1,TRBV4-3,ASSQDRAYNEQF
TRBJ2-3,TRBV6-2/TRBV6-3,ASSPRTSSTDTQY
TRBJ1-5,TRBV29-1,SAGQGHQPQH
TRBJ2-2,TRBV5-1,ASSLDPAGNTGELF
TRBJ1-1,TRBV7-9,ASRETGNTEAF
TRBJ2-1,TRBV12-3/TRBV12-4,ASSLWDEQF
TRBJ1-2,TRBV20-1,SLDHRAYGYT
TRBJ2-1,TRBV29-1,SVEGGYSSYNEQF
TRBJ1-1,TRBV7-9,ASSGSGEGTEAF
TRBJ2-7,TRBV12-3/TRBV12-4,ASSPTSGYEQY
TRBJ2-5,TRBV5-1,ASSERTPQETQY
TRBJ2-5,TRBV7-2,ASSLGSFLETQY
TRBJ2-5,TRBV7-9,ASSTPGLQETQY
TRBJ1-2,TRBV6-5,ASSYSGDVGYT
TRBJ2-5,TRBV11-1,ASSRGHTRETQY
TRBJ2-7,TRBV30,DWSVAHSYEQY
TRBJ1-1,TRBV4-3,ASSHEFTQGARYTEAF
TRBJ2-7,TRBV5-1,ASSSRQGSYEQY
TRBJ1-1,TRBV12-3/TRBV12-4,ASSLLGAQAF
TRBJ1-1,TRBV20-1,SAPRRGNTEAF
TRBJ1-6,TRBV5-1,ASSLDGQNSPLH
TRBJ1-2,TRBV6-1,ASVVNRGAIYGYT
TRBJ1-1,TRBV6-6,ASSVDNTEAF
TRBJ2-1,TRBV7-2,ASSLAVVSDEQF
TRBJ2-1,TRBV7-3,ASSLSLAGEQF